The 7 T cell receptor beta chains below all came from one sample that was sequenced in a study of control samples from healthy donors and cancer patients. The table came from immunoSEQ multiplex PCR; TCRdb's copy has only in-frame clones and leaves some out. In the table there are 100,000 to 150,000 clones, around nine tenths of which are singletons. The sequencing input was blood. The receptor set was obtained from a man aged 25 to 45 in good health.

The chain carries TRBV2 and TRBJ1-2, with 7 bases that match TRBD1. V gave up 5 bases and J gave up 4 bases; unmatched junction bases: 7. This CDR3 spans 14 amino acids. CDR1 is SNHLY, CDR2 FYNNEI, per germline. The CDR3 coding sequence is TGTGCCAGCAGTCGACAGGGCGCGGTCTATGGCTACACCTTC. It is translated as CASSRQGAVYGYTF.

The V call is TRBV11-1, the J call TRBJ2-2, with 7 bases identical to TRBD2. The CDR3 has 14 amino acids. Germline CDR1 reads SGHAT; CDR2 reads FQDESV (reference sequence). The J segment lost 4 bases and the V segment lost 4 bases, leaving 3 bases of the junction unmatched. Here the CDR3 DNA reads TGTGCCAGCAGCTCGGGACTATTCACCGGGGAGCTGTTTTTT. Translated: CASSSGLFTGELFF.

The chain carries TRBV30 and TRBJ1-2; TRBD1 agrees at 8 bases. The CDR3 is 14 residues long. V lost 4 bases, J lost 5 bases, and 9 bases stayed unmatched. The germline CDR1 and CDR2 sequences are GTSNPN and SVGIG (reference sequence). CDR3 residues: CAWTPLDREYGYTF. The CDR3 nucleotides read TGTGCCTGGACTCCTTTGGACAGGGAATATGGCTACACCTTC.

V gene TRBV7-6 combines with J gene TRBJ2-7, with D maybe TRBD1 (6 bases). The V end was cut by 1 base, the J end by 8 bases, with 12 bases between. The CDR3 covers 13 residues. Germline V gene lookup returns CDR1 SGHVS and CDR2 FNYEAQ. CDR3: CASSLESGAQQYV. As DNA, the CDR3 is TGTGCCAGCAGCTTAGAGTCAGGGGCCCAGCAGTACGTC.

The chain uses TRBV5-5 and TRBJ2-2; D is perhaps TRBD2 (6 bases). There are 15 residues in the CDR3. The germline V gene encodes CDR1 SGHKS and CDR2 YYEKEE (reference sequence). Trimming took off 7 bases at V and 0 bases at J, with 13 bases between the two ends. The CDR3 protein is CASQRGGANTGELFF. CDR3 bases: TGTGCCAGCCAACGAGGCGGGGCGAACACCGGGGAGCTGTTTTTT. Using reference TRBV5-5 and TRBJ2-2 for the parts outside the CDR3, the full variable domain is DAGVTQSPTHLIKTRGQQVTLRCSPISGHKSVSWYQQVLGQGPQFIFQYYEKEERGRGNFPDRFSARQFPNYSSELNVNALLLGDSALYLCASQRGGANTGELFFGEGSRLTVL.

The CDR3 DNA reads as TGTGCCAGCAGCCCCGGGACAGCAAAAGATACGCAGTATTTT. Encoded protein: CASSPGTAKDTQYF. The chain has TRBV5-5 and TRBJ2-3; 7 bases align to TRBD1. V trimming: 4 bases; J trimming: 5 bases; junction bases outside the gene matches: 7. This CDR3 contains 14 residues. Germline CDR1 and CDR2: SGHKS and YYEKEE (reference sequence).

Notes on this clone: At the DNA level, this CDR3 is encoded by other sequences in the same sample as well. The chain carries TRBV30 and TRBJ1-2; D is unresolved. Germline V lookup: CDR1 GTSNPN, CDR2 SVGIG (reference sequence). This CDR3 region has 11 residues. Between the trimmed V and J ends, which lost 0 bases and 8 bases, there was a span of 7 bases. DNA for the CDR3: TGTGCCTGGAGTGTAGGGTCAGGCTACACCTTC. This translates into CAWSVGSGYTF.